This T cell receptor (beta chain) was profiled in a study of response to subunit inactivated influenza vaccine. Study results and caveats: The authors put forward the suggestion that each seasonal influenza vaccination may bring in only a limited number of new T cells.

V lost 3 bases and J lost 4, with 17 bases in between. Germline CDR1 is LNHNV and CDR2 is YYDKDF (reference sequence). This CDR3 comprises 16 residues. As to this clonotype: Its antigen is still unknown.

TCRdb reprocessed the RT-PCR reads with MiXCR, giving one entry per CDR3 protein. This table holds some 480,000 distinct CDR3 sequences, roughly 9.8% found once. This sample comprised PBMCs from blood, obtained 35 to 45 days after vaccination. The chain combines TRBV15 with TRBJ2-3; D remains ambiguous. The TCR originated in a man aged 45-60 years who received an inactivated influenza vaccine. The CDR3 region is CATSSRRNPAADTQYF. The CDR3 bases are TGTGCCACCAGCAGCCGTCGTAATCCCGCGGCAGATACGCAGTATTTT. Using reference TRBV15 and TRBJ2-3 for the parts outside the CDR3, the full variable domain is DAMVIQNPRYQVTQFGKPVTLSCSQTLNHNVMYWYQQKSSQAPKLLFHYYDKDFNNEADTPDNFQSRRPNTSFCFLDIRSPGLGDTAMYLCATSSRRNPAADTQYFGPGTRLTVL.